Below are 28 T cell receptor beta chains sequenced from a single sample in a study of blood T cell repertoires in COVID-19. Assay: immunoSEQ multiplex PCR; the TCRdb copy retains only in-frame clones and omits some. Found here are about 190,000 clones, roughly 89% of them singletons; the top ten hold approximately 0.62%. The sample taken for sequencing was peripheral blood. The receptors come from a man aged 50-60 years with acute or convalescent COVID-19.

The CDR3 DNA follows: TGTGCCAGTACGCGACAGTTGAACACTGAAGCTTTCTTT. It is translated as CASTRQLNTEAFF. V and J are TRBV28 and TRBJ1-1; D may be TRBD1 (5 bases). The ends were cut back, 9 bases at V and 0 bases at J, with 11 bases in the middle. Per germline, CDR1 MDHEN and CDR2 SYDVKM. The CDR3 sequence is 13 residues long.

This clone has a handful of counts. The rearrangement uses TRBV4-2 and TRBJ2-3; D is unresolved. V lost 2 bases to trimming and J lost 4 bases, with 16 bases between them. This CDR3 has 16 amino acids. From germline, CDR1 is LGHNA and CDR2 YNFKEQ. CDR3 loop: CASSQLARSGPDTQYF. The CDR3 DNA reads as TGTGCCAGCAGCCAACTGGCGAGGAGTGGCCCAGATACGCAGTATTTT.

The genes are TRBV7-3 and TRBJ2-2; TRBD2 agrees at 12 bases. Germline V gene lookup returns CDR1 SGHTA and CDR2 FQGTGA. The CDR3 loop spans 18 amino acids. The ends lost 0 bases at V and 7 bases at J; junction bases unmatched: 9. The CDR3 loop reads CASSLTGLAGSPGGELFF. The CDR3, as DNA: TGTGCCAGCAGCTTAACTGGACTAGCGGGGAGCCCAGGCGGGGAGCTGTTTTTT. The full variable domain, with the rest looked up from reference TRBV7-3 and TRBJ2-2, is GAGVSQTPSNKVTEKGKYVELRCDPISGHTALYWYRQSLGQGPEFLIYFQGTGAADDSGLPNDRFFAVRPEGSVSTLKIQRTERGDSAVYLCASSLTGLAGSPGGELFFGEGSRLTVL.

The CDR3 reads CASSLGPDRGITGELFF. As DNA, the CDR3 is TGCGCCAGCAGCTTGGGGCCGGACAGGGGGATCACCGGGGAGCTGTTTTTT. The chain joins TRBV5-1 to TRBJ2-2; the match to TRBD1 covers 10 bases. CDR1 SGHRS and CDR2 YFSETQ come from the germline V gene. The CDR3 spans 17 residues. V was clipped by 0 bases and J by 4 bases; unmatched bases: 6. The complete variable domain, with remaining parts taken from reference TRBV5-1 and TRBJ2-2, reads KAGVTQTPRYLIKTRGQQVTLSCSPISGHRSVSWYQQTPGQGLQFLFEYFSETQRNKGNFPGRFSGRQFSNSRSEMNVSTLELGDSALYLCASSLGPDRGITGELFFGEGSRLTVL.

V gene TRBV18 combines with J gene TRBJ1-4; D is unresolved. V was cut by 2 bases and J by 0 bases, with 10 bases left in between. Germline V gives CDR1 KGHSH, CDR2 LQKENI. This CDR3 region has 16 residues. CDR3 loop: CASSPWADTTNEKLFF. In DNA form, the CDR3 reads TGTGCCAGCTCACCATGGGCAGATACAACTAATGAAAAACTGTTTTTT.

The chain has TRBV27 and TRBJ2-1; a possible D gene is TRBD2 (5 bases). The CDR3 runs to 14 residues. V lost 7 bases and J lost 7, with 17 bases in between. Germline V gene lookup returns CDR1 MNHEY and CDR2 SMNVEV (reference sequence). The CDR3 DNA reads as TGTGCCAGCATCCGACTAAGCAGTGGTAATGAGCAGTTCTTC. This codes for CASIRLSSGNEQFF.

The chain joins TRBV5-8 to TRBJ2-5, with TRBD2 matching over 10 bases. Germline assignment: CDR1 SGHTS and CDR2 YDEGEE. V shed 4 bases, J shed 4 bases, and the junction held 10 bases outside the gene matches. CDR3 size: 16 residues. The CDR3 protein is CASSLTSGTPGETQYF. The DNA of the CDR3 is TGTGCCAGCAGCCTTACTAGCGGGACTCCAGGAGAGACCCAGTACTTC.

This clone has a single count. The V and J genes are TRBV6-6 and TRBJ2-7, with D possibly matching TRBD2 (5 bases). V dropped 6 bases and J dropped 0 bases, with 12 bases sitting between them. CDR3 length equals 14 residues. Germline CDR1 reads MNHNY; CDR2 reads SVGAGI (reference sequence). For the CDR3, the DNA is TGTGCCAGCAGACGGATTGGGAGCTCCTACGAGCAGTACTTC. Protein product: CASRRIGSSYEQYF.

This clone has a handful of counts. The CDR3 is CASSRRERSETQYF. The DNA of the CDR3 is TGTGCCAGCAGCCGACGCGAGCGATCAGAGACCCAGTACTTC. The gene calls are TRBV5-4 and TRBJ2-5; D not resolved. Germline CDR1 and CDR2: SGHNT and YYREEE (reference sequence). V lost 4 bases, J lost 4 bases, and 14 bases lay in between. CDR3 length equals 14 residues.

The sample holds one count of this clone. This sequence joins TRBV28 and TRBJ1-2; D gene unclear. The germline CDR1 and CDR2 sequences are MDHEN and SYDVKM. Trimming stripped 3 bases from V and 3 bases from J, with 11 bases between. The CDR3 consists of 14 residues. The CDR3 nucleotides read TGTGCCAGCAGTTTGTACGGAGCTGACTATGGCTACACCTTC. Amino acid sequence: CASSLYGADYGYTF.

The chain has TRBV7-9 and TRBJ2-2; a possible D gene is TRBD1 (6 bases). CDR1 SEHNR and CDR2 FQNEAQ come from the germline V gene (reference sequence). This CDR3 region has 15 residues. V lost 1 base and J lost 7, with 13 bases in between. The CDR3 DNA reads TGTGCCAGCAGCTTAGTTCGGACAGCCGGCGGGGAGCTGTTTTTT. Protein sequence: CASSLVRTAGGELFF.

V is TRBV7-9 and J is TRBJ2-2; 8 nucleotides line up with TRBD2. CDR1 is SEHNR and CDR2 is FQNEAQ in the germline V gene (reference sequence). The CDR3 is made up of 13 amino acids. Trimming took 5 bases from V and 6 from J; bases not matched to a gene: 2. CDR3 sequence (DNA): TGTGCCAGCAGCCGGGGGGGAGCCGGGGAGCTGTTTTTT. Its translation is CASSRGGAGELFF.

This clone has just one count. This chain joins TRBV6-5 and TRBJ1-2; 7 bases fit TRBD1. The germline V gene encodes CDR1 MNHEY and CDR2 SVGAGI. V shed 7 bases and J 2 bases; nucleotides not matched to a gene: 7. The CDR3 totals 14 residues. As DNA, the CDR3 is TGTGCCAGCACCCGGGACAGCGGAAACTATGGCTACACCTTC. It specifies CASTRDSGNYGYTF.

The V and J genes are TRBV7-2 and TRBJ1-6, with 7 bases fitting TRBD1. There are 15 residues in the CDR3. Looked up from germline, CDR1 is SGHTA and CDR2 is FQGNSA. V was pared by 5 bases and J by 5 bases, with 6 bases of the junction left unmatched. CDR3 residues: CASSPQGVHNSPLHF. The DNA of the CDR3 is TGTGCCAGCAGCCCCCAGGGGGTCCATAATTCACCCCTCCACTTT.

This sequence joins TRBV18 and TRBJ1-1, with D possibly being TRBD1 (5 bases). The V and J ends lost 6 bases and 1 base respectively, with 12 bases between them. Germline V gene sequence: CDR1 KGHSH, CDR2 LQKENI. The CDR3 covers 14 residues. CDR3 region: CASSPDIANTEAFF. Here the CDR3 DNA reads TGTGCCAGCTCTCCGGACATAGCGAACACTGAAGCTTTCTTT.

The V gene is TRBV5-1, the J gene TRBJ1-1, with TRBD1 as a possible D gene (6 bases). Germline CDR1 and CDR2: SGHRS and YFSETQ. Trimming removed 4 bases at V and 1 base at J, with 11 bases between. The CDR3 consists of 14 residues. The DNA for the CDR3 is TGCGCCAGCAGCCAAGGGGGGGGGAACACTGAAGCTTTCTTT. Translated, it gives CASSQGGGNTEAFF.

This sequence joins TRBV3-1 (or the pseudogene TRBV3-2) and TRBJ2-6, with D possibly TRBD1 on 6 matching bases. The CDR3 totals 18 residues. V lost 1 base to trimming and J lost 0 bases, with 13 bases between them. The germline CDR1 and CDR2 sequences are LGHDT and YNNKEL (reference sequence). The DNA for the CDR3 is TGTGCCAGCAGCCAAGCGGGAACAGGGCGCTCTGGGGCCAACGTCCTGACTTTC. Residues: CASSQAGTGRSGANVLTF.

The chain recombines TRBV13 with TRBJ2-3; D possibly corresponds to TRBD1 (6 bases). There are 15 residues in the CDR3. Trimming cost V 0 bases and J 0 bases, with 7 bases left between them. Germline CDR1 reads PRHDT; CDR2 reads FYEKMQ (reference sequence). In DNA form, the CDR3 reads TGTGCCAGCAGCTTAGGGGACAGAAGCACAGATACGCAGTATTTT. This encodes CASSLGDRSTDTQYF. Filled out from reference TRBV13 and TRBJ2-3, the complete variable domain reads AAGVIQSPRHLIKEKRETATLKCYPIPRHDTVYWYQQGPGQDPQFLISFYEKMQSDKGSIPDRFSAQQFSDYHSELNMSSLELGDSALYFCASSLGDRSTDTQYFGPGTRLTVL.

The chain joins TRBV30 to TRBJ1-5, with D hard to call. Trimming cost V 3 bases and J 4 bases, with 13 bases left between them. Looked up from germline, CDR1 is GTSNPN and CDR2 is SVGIG (reference sequence). This CDR3 is built from 14 residues. CDR3 sequence (DNA): TGTGCCTGGAGGGAACCGGGGAGTAATCAGCCCCAGCATTTT. As protein: CAWREPGSNQPQHF.

The J gene is TRBJ1-2, the V gene TRBV3-1 (or the pseudogene TRBV3-2); a possible D gene is TRBD1 (6 bases). Per germline, CDR1 LGHDT and CDR2 YNNKEL (reference sequence). Trimming pared 4 bases from V and 4 bases from J, leaving 13 bases between. CDR3 length: 14 residues. The CDR3 loop is CASSLFQGSYGYTF. CDR3 bases: TGTGCCAGCAGCCTCTTCCAGGGGTCCTATGGCTACACCTTC.

This clone appeared a single time. The V gene is TRBV19, the J gene TRBJ2-1; a possible D gene is TRBD1 (5 bases). This CDR3 is 14 amino acids long. V shed 1 base and J shed 5 bases, with 9 bases lying between them. Germline lookup yields CDR1 LNHDA and CDR2 SQIVND (reference sequence). In DNA form, the CDR3 reads TGTGCCAGTAGTATAGGCCAGGGCAACAATGAGCAGTTCTTC. Protein: CASSIGQGNNEQFF.

The table lists this clone with a count of one. CDR3 in amino acids: CASSSGGPPGELFF. The CDR3 nucleotides are TGTGCCAGCAGTTCCGGGGGGCCGCCCGGGGAGCTGTTTTTT. The rearrangement uses TRBV28 and TRBJ2-2; a weak D match, TRBD2 (7 bases). The V end was cut by 4 bases, the J end by 6 bases, with 12 bases between. CDR3 size: 14 residues. The germline V gene encodes CDR1 MDHEN and CDR2 SYDVKM.

The chain uses TRBV19 and TRBJ1-1; D possibly corresponds to TRBD1 (6 bases). Trimming took off 9 bases at V and 4 bases at J, with 18 bases between the two ends. In germline, CDR1 is LNHDA, CDR2 SQIVND (reference sequence). CDR3 length: 14 amino acids. The CDR3 DNA follows: TGTGCCAGCAACCTGGGGAGGGGGATCACTGAAGCTTTCTTT. Protein sequence: CASNLGRGITEAFF.

CDR3 region: CASSQSLAVLVNEQYF. CDR3 sequence (DNA): TGTGCCAGCAGCCAAAGCCTAGCGGTTCTGGTGAACGAGCAGTACTTC. The chain uses TRBV3-1 (or the pseudogene TRBV3-2) and TRBJ2-7; 7 nucleotides match TRBD2. Trimming at V came to 2 bases and at J to 5 bases, leaving 12 bases not matched to a gene. The CDR3 loop spans 16 amino acids. Germline lookup yields CDR1 LGHDT and CDR2 YNNKEL (reference sequence).

This chain joins TRBV10-3 and TRBJ2-3; 8 nucleotides agree with TRBD2. The CDR3 totals 15 residues. CDR1 is ENHRY, CDR2 SYGVKD, per germline. V was clipped by 7 bases and J by 0 bases; unmatched bases: 6. The CDR3 loop reads CAITRAGASTDTQYF. As DNA, the CDR3 is TGTGCCATCACCAGAGCGGGGGCCAGCACAGATACGCAGTATTTT.

The genes are TRBV13 and TRBJ1-3, with D hard to call. V lost 2 bases, J lost 4 bases, and 3 bases lay in between. Germline-derived CDR1 and CDR2 are PRHDT and FYEKMQ (reference sequence). This CDR3 is built from 12 residues. DNA of the CDR3: TGTGCCAGCAGCTTACCAGGAAACACCATATATTTT. Its translation: CASSLPGNTIYF.

The chain is built from TRBV19 and TRBJ2-4, with D perhaps TRBD2 (7 bases). CDR1 LNHDA and CDR2 SQIVND come from the germline V gene (reference sequence). CDR3 length equals 17 residues. V lost 4 bases to trimming and J lost 3 bases, with 19 bases between them. For the CDR3, the DNA is TGTGCCAGTAGTAAGGGGGGGCTAGCGGTGATCAAAAACATTCAGTACTTC. It yields the protein CASSKGGLAVIKNIQYF.

The gene calls are TRBV29-1 and TRBJ1-2; the D gene is possibly TRBD1 (6 bases). V was pared by 4 bases and J by 6 bases, with 12 bases between. The V gene's germline CDR1 is SQVTM and CDR2 ANQGSEA. The CDR3 runs 12 residues. CDR3 nucleotide sequence: TGCAGCGTTGGCACGGGGGGCGATGGCTACACCTTC. Protein: CSVGTGGDGYTF.